A single sample gave rise to the 13 T cell receptor beta chains below, sequenced in a study of CD8 T cells in Susac syndrome (dated by TCRdb to between 2017 and 2020). The library was generated by the immunoSEQ multiplex PCR assay. RNA was extracted using the RNeasy kit, and about 0.5 to 1 ug of the RNA was reverse transcribed with random hexamers. TCRdb trimmed the raw reads at Q25, called clones with MiXCR and kept productive beta chains. For every CDR3 protein sequence, its rows merge into one entry that carries the most common genes and DNA. In all, the sample holds 170,000 or so distinct CDR3 sequences, and roughly 95% of those were seen once. Jointly, the top ten make up approximately 0.12% of the sample. Sequences were obtained from CD4+ T cells from PBMCs. The receptor source for this set is a human donor with Susac syndrome.

The gene calls are TRBV12-3 or TRBV12-4 and TRBJ2-1, with a weak D call TRBD1 (6 bases). This CDR3 region has 13 residues. The ends were cut back, 6 bases at V and 7 bases at J, with 13 bases in the middle. DNA for the CDR3: TGTGCCAGCAGGGATCAGGGGTTAAATGAGCAGTTCTTC. Translation: CASRDQGLNEQFF.

The chain joins TRBV15 to TRBJ2-7; 14 bases are shared with TRBD2. Germline CDR1 is LNHNV and CDR2 is YYDKDF (reference sequence). The CDR3 is 18 residues long. Trimming cost V 0 bases and J 6 bases; bases outside gene matches: 10. CDR3 nucleotide sequence: TGTGCCACCAGCAGAGACCCCCCGGGACTAGCGGGAGTTCTCGAGCAGTACTTC. Translated: CATSRDPPGLAGVLEQYF.

The V and J genes are TRBV2 and TRBJ2-5, with a weak D call TRBD1 (5 bases). The CDR3 is 13 amino acids. The germline gives CDR1 SNHLY, CDR2 FYNNEI. Trimming removed 2 bases from V and 1 base from J, with 5 bases in between. This CDR3 reads CASSEQGQETQYF. As DNA, the CDR3 is TGTGCCAGCAGTGAACAGGGCCAAGAGACCCAGTACTTC.

This clonotype is a singleton in its sample. J is TRBJ1-1 and V is TRBV20-1; possibly TRBD1 for D (5 bases). From germline, CDR1 is DFQATT and CDR2 SNEGSKA (reference sequence). The CDR3 sequence is 13 residues long. Trimming removed 6 bases from V and 4 bases from J, with 15 bases in between. The DNA of the CDR3 is TGCAGTGCCCCGGGACGGGGAGGCACTGAAGCTTTCTTT. It translates to CSAPGRGGTEAFF.

The CDR3 DNA reads as TGTGCCAGTAGTATAGATTGGACGGGATACGAGCAGTACTTC. Amino acids: CASSIDWTGYEQYF. The chain carries TRBV19 and TRBJ2-7; a weak D match, TRBD2 (5 bases). Trimming left V 0 bases short and J 4 bases short, with 10 bases between. Germline assignment: CDR1 LNHDA and CDR2 SQIVND (reference sequence). The CDR3 runs to 14 residues.

The chain joins TRBV5-1 to TRBJ2-1; 10 bases map to TRBD2. The CDR3 covers 16 residues. With 0 bases clipped from V and 7 bases from J, the junction kept 7 bases outside the gene matches. The germline V gene has CDR1 SGHRS and CDR2 YFSETQ. Here the CDR3 reads CASSLDVASGSNEQFF. Here the CDR3 DNA reads TGCGCCAGCAGCTTGGATGTCGCTAGCGGGAGTAATGAGCAGTTCTTC.

The chain couples TRBV30 to TRBJ2-7; 7 nucleotides match TRBD1. Germline CDR1 reads GTSNPN; CDR2 reads SVGIG (reference sequence). The CDR3 sequence is 16 residues long. V dropped 3 bases and J dropped 2; count of bases not matched to a gene: 13. The CDR3 nucleotides are TGTGCCTGGAGAAAAGCGGACAGGTCCTTTGCCTACGAGCAGTACTTC. This codes for CAWRKADRSFAYEQYF.

The chain carries TRBV3-1 and TRBJ2-6; tentatively, D is TRBD2 (5 bases). The germline gives CDR1 LGHDT, CDR2 YNNKEL (reference sequence). This CDR3 is built from 15 residues. Trimming cost V 4 bases and J 4 bases, with 11 bases left between them. The CDR3 DNA reads as TGTGCCAGCAGCCCTACGTGGAGGGGGGCCAACGTCCTGACTTTC. It specifies CASSPTWRGANVLTF. The full variable domain, rest sourced from reference TRBV3-1 and TRBJ2-6, is DTAVSQTPKYLVTQMGNDKSIKCEQNLGHDTMYWYKQDSKKFLKIMFSYNNKELIINETVPNRFSPKSPDKAHLNLHINSLELGDSAVYFCASSPTWRGANVLTFGAGSRLTVL.

The chain carries TRBV2 and TRBJ1-1; D is perhaps TRBD1 (6 bases). The V end was cut by 6 bases, the J end by 2 bases, with 19 bases between. This CDR3 region has 16 residues. Germline V gives CDR1 SNHLY, CDR2 FYNNEI. The CDR3: CASSLRQGFRNTEAFF. The DNA for the CDR3 is TGTGCCAGCAGCCTCCGTCAGGGGTTTAGAAACACTGAAGCTTTCTTT.

This chain links TRBV20-1 with TRBJ1-1, with a possible D match to TRBD1 (5 bases). The CDR3 sequence is 10 residues long. From germline, CDR1 is DFQATT and CDR2 SNEGSKA (reference sequence). With 6 bases removed from V and 8 bases from J, the gap between germline ends came to 10 bases. CDR3 coding DNA: TGCAGTGCGTGGGGGGGGGAAGCTTTCTTT. This encodes CSAWGGEAFF.

The V and J genes are TRBV5-1 and TRBJ2-7; D call uncertain. This CDR3 has 15 amino acids. CDR1 SGHRS and CDR2 YFSETQ come from the germline V gene. Trimming removed 2 bases from V and 1 base from J, with 13 bases in between. Written as DNA, the CDR3 is TGCGCCAGCAGCTTCGGGCCGCCAGAATCCTACGAGCAGTACGTC. Translating it yields CASSFGPPESYEQYV.

V is TRBV6-5 and J is TRBJ2-7; TRBD1 is a possible D gene (6 bases). The ends were cut back, 11 bases at V and 2 bases at J, with 13 bases in the middle. Per germline, CDR1 MNHEY and CDR2 SVGAGI. This CDR3 has 12 residues. CDR3 residues: CAAGGGTYEQYF. CDR3 bases: TGTGCCGCAGGTGGGGGCACCTACGAGCAGTACTTC.

The rearrangement links TRBV28 to TRBJ2-1, with 10 bases aligning to TRBD2. The CDR3 loop spans 13 amino acids. The V segment lost 6 bases and the J segment 12 bases; nucleotides outside the gene matches: 8. CDR1 and CDR2 from the germline V gene are MDHEN and SYDVKM. The CDR3 DNA reads as TGTGCCAGCAGCAGCGGGAGGGTCCCCCCGCAGTTCTTC. This gives the protein CASSSGRVPPQFF.